Shown below are 27 T cell receptor beta chains from a single sample sequenced in a study of T cells in Graves' hyperthyroidism and ophthalmopathy. There were TCR beta CDR3 regions amplified from RNA transcripts. RT-PCR in the first round (using the HTBI primer set) targeted the TCR CDR3. TCRdb reprocessed the multiplex PCR reads with MiXCR, giving one entry per CDR3 protein. Here the sample spans a few hundred thousand distinct CDR3 sequences, less than 20% being singletons. The sequenced material came from blood. Source of these receptors: a woman aged 25-40 years with Graves' hyperthyroidism.

This clonotype was recorded many times. V gene TRBV10-3 combines with J gene TRBJ1-5; D is possibly TRBD1 (5 bases). CDR1 ENHRY and CDR2 SYGVKD come from the germline V gene. The CDR3 runs 14 residues. Trimming pared 4 bases from V and 1 base from J, leaving 8 bases between. CDR3 DNA: TGTGCCATCAGTGGGGGGGACAGCAATCAGCCCCAGCATTTT. It yields the protein CAISGGDSNQPQHF.

J is TRBJ2-7 and V is TRBV4-2; D is unresolved. The length of the CDR3 is 15 residues. V was pared by 1 base and J by 1 base, with 11 bases between. The germline gives CDR1 LGHNA, CDR2 YNFKEQ. CDR3: CASSQGLLESYEQYF. The DNA of the CDR3 is TGTGCCAGCAGCCAAGGACTTCTCGAATCCTACGAGCAGTACTTC.

This rearrangement joins TRBV20-1 to TRBJ1-6, with D perhaps matching TRBD1 (6 bases). The CDR3 is 19 amino acids. V dropped 1 base and J dropped 0 bases, with 19 bases sitting between them. Germline CDR1 is DFQATT and CDR2 is SNEGSKA (reference sequence). The CDR3 bases are TGCAGTGCTAGAGGTGGAGGGGGGGGGGCCAGCTCCTATAATTCACCCCTCCACTTT. It yields the protein CSARGGGGGASSYNSPLHF.

This clonotype has at least ten counts. The chain combines TRBV20-1 with TRBJ2-1; the match to TRBD2 covers 10 bases. Germline V gene data show CDR1 as DFQATT and CDR2 as SNEGSKA (reference sequence). The CDR3 runs to 16 residues. Trimming removed 4 bases from V and 6 bases from J; junction bases left unmatched: 12. The CDR3 region has the DNA TGCAGTGCTACCCCCCTCCTAGCGGGAGTCCCCAATGAGCAGTTCTTC. This sequence encodes CSATPLLAGVPNEQFF.

The chain joins TRBV28 to TRBJ2-2; D unresolved. Germline CDR1 and CDR2: MDHEN and SYDVKM. The CDR3 has 14 residues. V dropped 3 bases and J dropped 5 bases, with 10 bases sitting between them. CDR3 in amino acids: CASSFGVETGELFF. In DNA form, the CDR3 reads TGTGCCAGCAGTTTTGGGGTTGAGACCGGGGAGCTGTTTTTT.

This clonotype has only a few counts. It may be a read error: a sequence one base away is much more abundant. The rearrangement joins TRBV12-3 or TRBV12-4 to TRBJ2-2, with D possibly TRBD2 on 5 matching bases. There are 13 residues in the CDR3. CDR3 sequence reads: CASSDSNTGEPFF. For the CDR3, the DNA is TGTGCCAGCAGTGACTCGAACACCGGGGAGCCGTTTTTT.

Details on this clonotype: A much larger clone is a single base away; this may be a read error. The chain couples TRBV9 to TRBJ2-7; no firm D call. CDR1 is SGDLS and CDR2 is YYNGEE in the germline V gene. The germline V and J ends were trimmed by 0 bases and 5 bases, with 3 bases remaining between them. The length of the CDR3 is 11 residues. The CDR3 DNA reads TGTGCCAGCAGCGTAGGGGACGAGCAGTACTTC. Its translation: CASSVGDEQYF.

This clonotype was observed many times. This chain connects TRBV6-6 to TRBJ2-3, with 9 positions matching TRBD2. The CDR3 sequence is 17 residues long. V gave up 0 bases and J gave up 2 bases; unmatched junction bases: 6. Germline CDR1 reads MNHNY; CDR2 reads SVGAGI (reference sequence). The CDR3 loop is CASSYSWKREDTDTQYF. CDR3 coding DNA: TGTGCCAGCAGTTACTCGTGGAAGCGGGAGGACACAGATACGCAGTATTTT.

To note about this clonotype: A much larger clone differs from this one at a single base, so this may be a read error. The chain carries TRBV12-3 or TRBV12-4 and TRBJ2-5, with 11 bases that match TRBD2. V shed 3 bases, J shed 13 bases, and the junction held 22 bases outside the gene matches. The CDR3 spans 18 residues. CDR3 region: CASSLGTTGLAGSFRRYF. As DNA, the CDR3 is TGTGCCAGCAGTTTGGGGACAACCGGACTAGCGGGTTCCTTCCGTCGGTACTTC.

This clonotype was detected ten times or more. CDR3 residues: CAWSFASGTSGNYNEQFF. The CDR3 nucleotides are TGTGCCTGGAGTTTTGCCTCCGGGACTAGCGGAAACTACAATGAGCAGTTCTTC. The rearrangement joins TRBV30 to TRBJ2-1; 11 nucleotides agree with TRBD2. Germline trimming cut 2 bases from V and 3 bases from J; bases unmatched to any gene: 12. CDR1 is GTSNPN and CDR2 is SVGIG in the germline V gene (reference sequence). This CDR3 comprises 18 residues.

Points on this clonotype: Possible read error: a much larger clone is one base away. The CDR3 does not end in the conserved phenylalanine or tryptophan, so this is likely a read error. This chain links TRBV6-1 with TRBJ1-5, with TRBD1 matching 7 bases. The CDR3 loop spans 16 amino acids. J was trimmed by 0 bases and V by 6 bases; bases with no gene match: 8. The V gene's germline CDR1 is MNHNS and CDR2 SASEGT. The CDR3 reads CASSRQGGYSNQPQHL. Written as DNA, the CDR3 is TGTGCCAGCAGCCGACAGGGAGGCTATAGCAATCAGCCCCAGCATCTT.

This chain links TRBV10-3 with TRBJ2-5; 7 nucleotides align to TRBD2. CDR3 size: 16 residues. Germline CDR1 is ENHRY and CDR2 is SYGVKD. V lost 3 bases to trimming and J lost 2 bases; unmatched junction nucleotides: 9. The CDR3 sequence: CAISDKTSVSQETQYF. The CDR3 nucleotides read TGTGCCATCAGTGACAAAACTAGCGTCTCTCAAGAGACCCAGTACTTC.

This clonotype was recorded at least ten times. The chain is built from TRBV20-1 and TRBJ2-1; TRBD1 agrees at 7 bases. V gave up 5 bases and J gave up 3 bases; unmatched junction bases: 10. Germline V gene lookup returns CDR1 DFQATT and CDR2 SNEGSKA (reference sequence). The CDR3 totals 15 residues. The CDR3 coding sequence is TGCAGTGCTCCCAGTGACAGGGATAACTACAATGAGCAGTTCTTC. This translates into CSAPSDRDNYNEQFF.

This clonotype was counted ten times or more. V is TRBV6-2 or TRBV6-3 and J is TRBJ2-5; perhaps D is TRBD1 or TRBD2 (5 bases each). The V gene lost 5 bases and the J gene lost 5 bases, with 21 bases spanning the gap. This CDR3 is 16 amino acids long. Germline V gene lookup returns CDR1 MNHEY and CDR2 SVGEGT. The CDR3 sequence is CASSRGRDALWETQYF. The CDR3 coding sequence is TGTGCCAGCAGTAGGGGAAGGGACGCCTTGTGGGAGACCCAGTACTTC.

This clonotype was counted ten times or more. CDR3 coding DNA: TGTGCCAGCAGTGAGGGGGTGTTGGGCGGCTACACCTTC. This gives the protein CASSEGVLGGYTF. The rearrangement joins TRBV27 to TRBJ1-2, with D maybe TRBD1 (6 bases). Trimming left V 5 bases short and J 8 bases short, with 15 bases between. Germline-derived CDR1 and CDR2 are MNHEY and SMNVEV (reference sequence). This CDR3 is 13 amino acids long.

The sample holds a few counts of this clonotype. V is TRBV3-1 and J is TRBJ2-1; 8 bases line up with TRBD2. The germline CDR1 and CDR2 sequences are LGHDT and YNNKEL (reference sequence). This CDR3 comprises 18 residues. J lost 3 bases, V lost 0 bases, and 10 bases had no gene match. The CDR3 region has the DNA TGTGCCAGCAGCCAAGAAAGTCAGAGACTAGCGAACTACAATGAGCAGTTCTTC. Its protein product is CASSQESQRLANYNEQFF.

This clonotype was seen at least ten times. This chain uses TRBV7-3 with TRBJ2-3, with 7 bases that match TRBD1. Germline V lookup: CDR1 SGHTA, CDR2 FQGTGA. This CDR3 region has 19 residues. The V gene end was trimmed by 1 base and the J gene end by 0 bases; junction bases not matched to a gene: 13. CDR3 residues: CASSLNSGQKDTSTDTQYF. In nucleotides, the CDR3 is TGTGCCAGCAGCTTAAATTCGGGACAGAAAGACACTAGCACAGATACGCAGTATTTT.

This clonotype was detected many times. V is TRBV7-9 and J is TRBJ2-7; 7 bases are shared with TRBD2. The CDR3 is 15 residues long. Germline CDR1 SEHNR, CDR2 FQNEAQ (reference sequence). V lost 1 base and J lost 6; bases outside the gene matches: 9. CDR3 DNA: TGTGCCAGCAGCTTAGTGAAGGGAGGGCCAGGCGAGCAGTACTTC. It is translated as CASSLVKGGPGEQYF.

The chain carries TRBV7-3 and TRBJ1-3; possibly TRBD1 for D (5 bases). Germline-derived CDR1 and CDR2 are SGHTA and FQGTGA. V was cut by 3 bases and J by 0 bases, with 12 bases left in between. CDR3 length: 16 residues. The CDR3 is CASSLGPIHSGNTIYF. The DNA for the CDR3 is TGTGCCAGCAGCTTGGGACCGATTCACTCTGGAAACACCATATATTTT.

Ten or more counts support this clonotype. V is TRBV20-1 and J is TRBJ2-5; the match to TRBD1 covers 7 bases. The CDR3 runs 15 residues. The trim removed 6 bases at V and 2 bases at J, leaving 12 bases unmatched. Germline V CDR1 and CDR2: DFQATT, SNEGSKA (reference sequence). For the CDR3, the DNA is TGCAGTGCCCCTCAAAATCCAGGGGGACAAGAGACCCAGTACTTC. Residues: CSAPQNPGGQETQYF.

The J gene is TRBJ2-7, the V gene TRBV6-4; 7 bases agree with TRBD2. The CDR3 is 13 amino acids. The V and J ends lost 5 bases and 5 bases, in that order; junction bases with no gene match: 6. Germline loops: CDR1 MRHNA, CDR2 SNTAGT. The CDR3 coding sequence is TGTGCCAGCAGTTACCGCGGGAGCGACGAGCAGTACTTC. Translation gives CASSYRGSDEQYF.

The chain recombines TRBV19 with TRBJ1-2, with 7 bases identical to TRBD1. The germline V gene encodes CDR1 LNHDA and CDR2 SQIVND (reference sequence). The CDR3 sequence is 14 residues long. Trimming at V came to 7 bases and at J to 5 bases, leaving 10 bases not matched to a gene. The CDR3 DNA sequence: TGTGCCAGTAACAAACGGGACAGAAATTATGGCTACACCTTC. Translating it yields CASNKRDRNYGYTF.

Ten or more counts support this clonotype. This rearrangement joins TRBV6-1 to TRBJ2-6; 7 nucleotides align to TRBD1. This CDR3 spans 15 amino acids. The V and J ends lost 5 bases and 0 bases, in that order; junction bases with no gene match: 1. The germline gives CDR1 MNHNS, CDR2 SASEGT. The CDR3 region is CASSSGGSGANVLTF. The CDR3 DNA reads TGTGCCAGCAGTTCAGGGGGCTCTGGGGCCAACGTCCTGACTTTC.

This clonotype was recorded many times. The rearrangement uses TRBV7-2 and TRBJ2-2; 7 positions agree with TRBD1. V lost 4 bases, J lost 6 bases, and 8 bases stayed unmatched. This CDR3 spans 15 amino acids. The germline V gene has CDR1 SGHTA and CDR2 FQGNSA. CDR3 DNA: TGTGCCAGCAGCTCCGGTAGGGGGCGTGCCGGGGAGCTGTTTTTT. As protein: CASSSGRGRAGELFF. Full variable domain (missing parts from reference TRBV7-2 and TRBJ2-2): GAGVSQSPSNKVTEKGKDVELRCDPISGHTALYWYRQSLGQGLEFLIYFQGNSAPDKSGLPSDRFSAERTGGSVSTLTIQRTQQEDSAVYLCASSSGRGRAGELFFGEGSRLTVL.

There are many counts of this clonotype. The chain carries TRBV11-2 and TRBJ1-1; unclear D gene. This CDR3 spans 12 amino acids. CDR1 and CDR2 from the germline V gene are SGHAT and FQNNGV. The V and J ends lost 6 bases and 4 bases respectively, with 9 bases between them. CDR3 in DNA: TGTGCCAGCAGGGCACAAAGCACTGAAGCTTTCTTT. Its protein is CASRAQSTEAFF.

This clonotype was detected ten times or more. The CDR3 DNA reads TGTGCCATCAGTGAGGCTTCCACCGAAGGGGCCGGGGAGCTGTTTTTT. Translation gives CAISEASTEGAGELFF. The chain recombines TRBV10-3 with TRBJ2-2; tentative D call: TRBD1 (5 bases). The V end lost 2 bases, the J end lost 6 bases, and 16 bases lay between the germline ends. Germline V gene sequence: CDR1 ENHRY, CDR2 SYGVKD. CDR3 length: 16 amino acids.

The rearrangement links TRBV18 to TRBJ2-1; D gene ambiguous. Germline V gene lookup returns CDR1 KGHSH and CDR2 LQKENI. Trimming removed 2 bases from V and 13 bases from J, with 9 bases in between. CDR3 length: 11 amino acids. The CDR3 loop is CASSPRNLQFF. The CDR3 nucleotides read TGTGCCAGCTCACCAAGAAATTTACAGTTCTTC.